This passage covers 3 T cell receptor beta chains from one sample sequenced in a study of T cell responses to AZD1222 COVID-19 vaccine. Sequencing used immunoSEQ multiplex PCR; TCRdb keeps in-frame clones, though not all of them. The table records more than 100,000 clones, 75% to 90% of them present only once. Sample: peripheral blood, taken on day 0 of AZD1222 vaccination. The origin of the receptors is an adult in good health.

The chain joins TRBV7-9 to TRBJ1-5, with unresolved D. The CDR3 sequence is 14 residues long. Trimming cost V 1 base and J 0 bases, with 4 bases left between them. From germline, CDR1 is SEHNR and CDR2 FQNEAQ (reference sequence). CDR3 amino acids: CASSLDYSNQPQHF. The CDR3 DNA follows: TGTGCCAGCAGCTTAGATTATAGCAATCAGCCCCAGCATTTT.

The rearrangement links TRBV5-1 to TRBJ1-1; D unresolved. Germline CDR1 SGHRS, CDR2 YFSETQ. The CDR3 has 15 residues. Trimming removed 1 base from V and 3 bases from J, with 13 bases in between. This CDR3 reads CASSLQLSGDTEAFF. In DNA form, the CDR3 reads TGCGCCAGCAGCTTGCAACTTTCCGGGGACACTGAAGCTTTCTTT.

The chain has TRBV5-4 and TRBJ1-5; 7 bases fit TRBD1. The V gene end was trimmed by 2 bases and the J gene end by 3 bases; junction bases not matched to a gene: 11. Per the germline V gene, CDR1 is SGHNT and CDR2 is YYREEE (reference sequence). This CDR3 has 17 amino acids. The CDR3 DNA reads TGTGCCAGCAGCTTCCTTAGGGGACAGAATTTCAATCAGCCCCAGCATTTT. It yields the protein CASSFLRGQNFNQPQHF. The full variable domain, rest sourced from reference TRBV5-4 and TRBJ1-5, is ETGVTQSPTHLIKTRGQQVTLRCSSQSGHNTVSWYQQALGQGPQFIFQYYREEENGRGNFPPRFSGLQFPNYSSELNVNALELDDSALYLCASSFLRGQNFNQPQHFGDGTRLSIL.